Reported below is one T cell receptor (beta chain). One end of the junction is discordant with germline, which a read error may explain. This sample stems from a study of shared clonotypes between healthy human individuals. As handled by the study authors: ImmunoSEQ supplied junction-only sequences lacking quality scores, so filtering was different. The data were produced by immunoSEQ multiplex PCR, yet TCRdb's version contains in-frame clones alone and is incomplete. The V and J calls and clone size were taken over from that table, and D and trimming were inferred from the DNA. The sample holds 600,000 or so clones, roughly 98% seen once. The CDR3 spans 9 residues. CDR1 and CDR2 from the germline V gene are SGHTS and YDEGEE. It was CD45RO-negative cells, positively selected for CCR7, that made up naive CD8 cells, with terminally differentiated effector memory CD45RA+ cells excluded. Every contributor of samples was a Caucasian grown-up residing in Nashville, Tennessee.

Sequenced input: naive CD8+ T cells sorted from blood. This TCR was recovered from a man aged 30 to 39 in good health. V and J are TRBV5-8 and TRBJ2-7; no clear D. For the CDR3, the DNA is TGTGCCAGCGGATACGGGCAGTACTTC. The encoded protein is CASGYGQYF. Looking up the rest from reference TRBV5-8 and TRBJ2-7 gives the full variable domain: EAGVTQSPTHLIKTRGQQATLRCSPISGHTSVYWYQQALGLGLQFLLWYDEGEERNRGNFPPRFSGRQFPNYSSELNVNALELEDSALYLCASGYGQYFGPGTRLTVT.